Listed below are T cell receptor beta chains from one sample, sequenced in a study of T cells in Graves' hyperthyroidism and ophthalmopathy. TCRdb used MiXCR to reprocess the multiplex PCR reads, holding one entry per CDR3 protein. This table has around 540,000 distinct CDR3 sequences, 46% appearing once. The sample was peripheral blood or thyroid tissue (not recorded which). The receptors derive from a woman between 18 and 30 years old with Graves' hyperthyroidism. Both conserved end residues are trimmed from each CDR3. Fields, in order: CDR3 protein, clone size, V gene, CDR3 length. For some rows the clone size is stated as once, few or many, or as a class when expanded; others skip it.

CDR3aa: ASSPPIGNSPLH; abundance: NA; v_gene: TRBV7-2; len: 12
CDR3aa: ASRTGGYNSPLH; abundance: NA; v_gene: TRBV7-6; len: 12
CDR3aa: ASRRSGTETQY; abundance: NA; v_gene: TRBV24-1; len: 11
CDR3aa: ASNLAGGHETQY; abundance: few; v_gene: TRBV6-5; len: 12
CDR3aa: SAMARGPTYEQY; abundance: few; v_gene: TRBV20-1; len: 12
CDR3aa: SARDQYEQY; abundance: many; v_gene: TRBV20-1; len: 9
CDR3aa: SVGSGDTGNQPQH; abundance: many; v_gene: TRBV29-1; len: 13
CDR3aa: ASSPAHRDTEAF; abundance: few; v_gene: TRBV16; len: 12
CDR3aa: ASSYSSRETQY; abundance: NA; v_gene: TRBV6-6; len: 11
CDR3aa: SAAGTGRKQY; abundance: NA; v_gene: TRBV29-1; len: 10
CDR3aa: ASSQDRGGRGGYT; abundance: NA; v_gene: TRBV4-3; len: 13
CDR3aa: ATSDPDRGETQY; abundance: many; v_gene: TRBV24-1; len: 12
CDR3aa: ASRSGEDYGYT; abundance: NA; v_gene: TRBV2; len: 11
CDR3aa: SVPRVDAEAF; abundance: many; v_gene: TRBV29-1; len: 10
CDR3aa: ASSARGSATNEKLF; abundance: few; v_gene: TRBV19; len: 14
CDR3aa: ATSRRGKGRDTEAF; abundance: NA; v_gene: TRBV15; len: 14
CDR3aa: ASSYPGQGDTEAF; abundance: few; v_gene: TRBV6-6; len: 13
CDR3aa: ASRSGTTPEQY; abundance: few; v_gene: TRBV7-2; len: 11
CDR3aa: ATKGGMNTEAF; abundance: many; v_gene: TRBV24-1; len: 11
CDR3aa: ASSSPGGGTNEKLF; abundance: few; v_gene: TRBV7-2; len: 14
CDR3aa: ATMDTPDTGEHETQY; abundance: NA; v_gene: TRBV24-1; len: 15
CDR3aa: ASSPRTSGVSYEQY; abundance: NA; v_gene: TRBV7-6; len: 14
CDR3aa: ASSRENTGELF; abundance: few; v_gene: TRBV25-1; len: 11
CDR3aa: ASSLDGGFPSGNTIY; abundance: NA; v_gene: TRBV11-3; len: 15
CDR3aa: ASSEYRGTEAF; abundance: many; v_gene: TRBV25-1; len: 11
CDR3aa: ASSPRGGHQPQH; abundance: NA; v_gene: TRBV7-3; len: 12
CDR3aa: ASSFGGRGGELF; abundance: NA; v_gene: TRBV7-9; len: 12